Presented here are 16 T cell receptor beta chains from one specimen sequenced in a study of T cells in localized non-small cell lung cancer (dated by TCRdb to the early 2020s). Libraries were constructed by the immunoSEQ multiplex PCR assay. Held by TCRdb, this immuneACCESS table contains in-frame sequences only and omits some clones. Under half of the omission traces to an unresolved V gene where checked; the cause of the rest is unknown. This sample comprises under 95,000 clones, 65% to 85% of them detected only once. More than 9% of the sample is taken by the ten largest. The sequencing here drew on peripheral blood, taken before any cancer treatment. The receptor source for this set is a female donor of 60 years or more with stage I lung adenocarcinoma.

The rearrangement uses TRBV7-2 and TRBJ1-3; the match to TRBD1 covers 8 bases. The CDR3 length is 15 residues. From germline, CDR1 is SGHTA and CDR2 FQGNSA. The ends lost 2 bases at V and 4 bases at J; junction bases unmatched: 4. This CDR3 reads CASSLQGAGGNTIYF. CDR3 sequence (DNA): TGTGCCAGCAGCTTACAGGGGGCAGGCGGAAACACCATATATTTT.

This clone was counted only a few times. One junction end disagrees with the germline gene, perhaps due to a read error. V is TRBV28 and J is TRBJ2-3; 13 bases line up with TRBD2. Looked up from germline, CDR1 is MDHEN and CDR2 is SYDVKM. CDR3 length: 16 amino acids. As DNA, the CDR3 is TGTGCCAGCAGACTTAGGACTAGCGGGAGCAAAGATACGCAGTATTTT. Translation: CASRLRTSGSKDTQYF.

This chain connects TRBV20-1 to TRBJ1-1; unclear D gene. V was clipped by 0 bases and J by 6 bases, with 5 bases between them. The CDR3 is 11 residues long. Looked up from germline, CDR1 is DFQATT and CDR2 is SNEGSKA (reference sequence). The CDR3 protein is CSARETSEAFF. DNA of the CDR3: TGCAGTGCTAGAGAGACGTCTGAAGCTTTCTTT.

The chain joins TRBV7-9 to TRBJ2-1, with D perhaps TRBD2 (6 bases). Germline V gene data show CDR1 as SEHNR and CDR2 as FQNEAQ (reference sequence). V was clipped by 1 base and J by 6 bases, with 10 bases between them. The CDR3 has 14 amino acids. Here the CDR3 reads CASSLVGSGNEQFF. The CDR3 coding sequence is TGTGCCAGCAGCTTAGTTGGTAGCGGCAATGAGCAGTTCTTC. Drawing the rest from reference TRBV7-9 and TRBJ2-1, the complete variable domain is DTGVSQNPRHKITKRGQNVTFRCDPISEHNRLYWYRQTLGQGPEFLTYFQNEAQLEKSRLLSDRFSAERPKGSFSTLEIQRTEQGDSAMYLCASSLVGSGNEQFFGPGTRLTVL.

V gene TRBV2 combines with J gene TRBJ1-5; D is undetermined. V lost 4 bases and J lost 0, with 10 bases in between. This CDR3 has 15 amino acids. CDR1 is SNHLY, CDR2 FYNNEI, per germline. This CDR3 reads CASSVYGGSNQPQHF. CDR3 DNA: TGTGCCAGCAGTGTATACGGAGGTAGCAATCAGCCCCAGCATTTT.

The chain employs TRBV5-1 and TRBJ2-1; no definite D call. Germline assignment: CDR1 SGHRS and CDR2 YFSETQ. Trimming cost V 2 bases and J 8 bases, with 14 bases left between them. The CDR3 runs to 14 residues. The CDR3: CASSLSLIFDEQFF. CDR3 DNA: TGCGCCAGCAGCTTATCACTTATATTCGATGAGCAGTTCTTC.

The chain combines TRBV6-1 with TRBJ1-1; D is ambiguous. Trimming removed 8 bases at V and 0 bases at J, with 10 bases between. In germline, CDR1 is MNHNS, CDR2 SASEGT. The CDR3 has 13 residues. The CDR3 loop is CASQQSVNTEAFF. CDR3 coding DNA: TGTGCCAGCCAGCAGTCCGTGAACACTGAAGCTTTCTTT.

This clone has more than one count but fewer than ten. This chain uses TRBV5-1 with TRBJ1-1, with TRBD1 as a possible D gene (5 bases). This CDR3 comprises 15 residues. Germline V lookup: CDR1 SGHRS, CDR2 YFSETQ. V lost 1 base, J lost 1 base, and 11 bases lay in between. CDR3: CASSLTGQSNTEAFF. CDR3 nucleotides: TGCGCCAGCAGCTTGACAGGCCAATCGAACACTGAAGCTTTCTTT.

This clone was found once. The genes are TRBV6-4 and TRBJ2-2; 10 positions match TRBD2. V trimming: 4 bases; J trimming: 3 bases; junction bases outside the gene matches: 5. Germline CDR1 is MRHNA and CDR2 is SNTAGT. This CDR3 contains 16 residues. The DNA of the CDR3 is TGTGCCAGCAGTGTTCTAGCGGGGGCGGACACCGGGGAGCTGTTTTTT. It codes for CASSVLAGADTGELFF.

The genes are TRBV9 and TRBJ2-7; TRBD2 is a possible D gene (6 bases). With 0 bases removed from V and 3 bases from J, the gap between germline ends came to 13 bases. The CDR3 contains 15 residues. Germline CDR1 and CDR2: SGDLS and YYNGEE. DNA for the CDR3: TGTGCCAGCAGCGTAGGATCGGGGGTGAACTACGAGCAGTACTTC. Protein: CASSVGSGVNYEQYF.

This sequence joins TRBV2 and TRBJ2-5, with D perhaps TRBD2 (5 bases). Trimming took off 5 bases at V and 2 bases at J, with 12 bases between the two ends. CDR1 is SNHLY, CDR2 FYNNEI, per germline. This CDR3 is built from 14 residues. CDR3 loop: CASSPTGSQETQYF. DNA of the CDR3: TGTGCCAGCAGTCCGACGGGAAGTCAAGAGACCCAGTACTTC.

This chain joins TRBV5-1 and TRBJ1-2; the D is unclear. From germline, CDR1 is SGHRS and CDR2 YFSETQ. This CDR3 comprises 12 residues. Trimming stripped 0 bases from V and 5 bases from J, with 5 bases between. CDR3 DNA: TGCGCCAGCAGCTTGGACACGTATGGCTACACCTTC. It is translated as CASSLDTYGYTF.

CDR3 sequence reads: CASSQGPPIAGGFRTTDTQYF. CDR3 coding DNA: TGTGCCAGCAGCCAAGGGCCCCCAATAGCGGGGGGCTTTAGGACCACAGATACGCAGTATTTT. This sequence joins TRBV4-2 and TRBJ2-3, with 10 bases fitting TRBD2. The CDR3 covers 21 residues. Germline V gives CDR1 LGHNA, CDR2 YNFKEQ. V lost 1 base, J lost 2 bases, and 18 bases stayed unmatched.

This chain uses TRBV18 with TRBJ2-3; D possibly corresponds to TRBD1 (5 bases). Germline V CDR1 and CDR2: KGHSH, LQKENI. The CDR3 loop spans 14 amino acids. V shed 6 bases and J shed 4 bases, with 14 bases lying between them. The CDR3 sequence: CASSELRGSDTQYF. The CDR3 DNA reads TGTGCCAGCTCTGAACTTAGGGGATCAGATACGCAGTATTTT. The complete variable domain, with remaining parts taken from reference TRBV18 and TRBJ2-3, reads NAGVMQNPRHLVRRRGQEARLRCSPMKGHSHVYWYRQLPEEGLKFMVYLQKENIIDESGMPKERFSAEFPKEGPSILRIQQVVRGDSAAYFCASSELRGSDTQYFGPGTRLTVL.

The chain recombines TRBV5-6 with TRBJ2-1, with 9 bases identical to TRBD2. Losses at the gene ends were 3 bases for V and 8 bases for J; bases not matched to a gene: 6. Germline V lookup: CDR1 SGHDT, CDR2 YYEEEE. This CDR3 spans 14 amino acids. The CDR3: CASSSGLAPHEQFF. CDR3 in DNA: TGTGCCAGCAGCTCGGGACTAGCCCCCCATGAGCAGTTCTTC.

CDR3 DNA sequence: TGTGCCAGCAGCCAAGACAGGGGAGGCACTGAAGCTTTCTTT. The encoded protein is CASSQDRGGTEAFF. This chain connects TRBV4-2 to TRBJ1-1; maybe TRBD1 (6 bases). Germline CDR1 is LGHNA and CDR2 is YNFKEQ. V was shortened by 0 bases and J by 4 bases, with 9 bases between the two germline ends. This CDR3 spans 14 amino acids.